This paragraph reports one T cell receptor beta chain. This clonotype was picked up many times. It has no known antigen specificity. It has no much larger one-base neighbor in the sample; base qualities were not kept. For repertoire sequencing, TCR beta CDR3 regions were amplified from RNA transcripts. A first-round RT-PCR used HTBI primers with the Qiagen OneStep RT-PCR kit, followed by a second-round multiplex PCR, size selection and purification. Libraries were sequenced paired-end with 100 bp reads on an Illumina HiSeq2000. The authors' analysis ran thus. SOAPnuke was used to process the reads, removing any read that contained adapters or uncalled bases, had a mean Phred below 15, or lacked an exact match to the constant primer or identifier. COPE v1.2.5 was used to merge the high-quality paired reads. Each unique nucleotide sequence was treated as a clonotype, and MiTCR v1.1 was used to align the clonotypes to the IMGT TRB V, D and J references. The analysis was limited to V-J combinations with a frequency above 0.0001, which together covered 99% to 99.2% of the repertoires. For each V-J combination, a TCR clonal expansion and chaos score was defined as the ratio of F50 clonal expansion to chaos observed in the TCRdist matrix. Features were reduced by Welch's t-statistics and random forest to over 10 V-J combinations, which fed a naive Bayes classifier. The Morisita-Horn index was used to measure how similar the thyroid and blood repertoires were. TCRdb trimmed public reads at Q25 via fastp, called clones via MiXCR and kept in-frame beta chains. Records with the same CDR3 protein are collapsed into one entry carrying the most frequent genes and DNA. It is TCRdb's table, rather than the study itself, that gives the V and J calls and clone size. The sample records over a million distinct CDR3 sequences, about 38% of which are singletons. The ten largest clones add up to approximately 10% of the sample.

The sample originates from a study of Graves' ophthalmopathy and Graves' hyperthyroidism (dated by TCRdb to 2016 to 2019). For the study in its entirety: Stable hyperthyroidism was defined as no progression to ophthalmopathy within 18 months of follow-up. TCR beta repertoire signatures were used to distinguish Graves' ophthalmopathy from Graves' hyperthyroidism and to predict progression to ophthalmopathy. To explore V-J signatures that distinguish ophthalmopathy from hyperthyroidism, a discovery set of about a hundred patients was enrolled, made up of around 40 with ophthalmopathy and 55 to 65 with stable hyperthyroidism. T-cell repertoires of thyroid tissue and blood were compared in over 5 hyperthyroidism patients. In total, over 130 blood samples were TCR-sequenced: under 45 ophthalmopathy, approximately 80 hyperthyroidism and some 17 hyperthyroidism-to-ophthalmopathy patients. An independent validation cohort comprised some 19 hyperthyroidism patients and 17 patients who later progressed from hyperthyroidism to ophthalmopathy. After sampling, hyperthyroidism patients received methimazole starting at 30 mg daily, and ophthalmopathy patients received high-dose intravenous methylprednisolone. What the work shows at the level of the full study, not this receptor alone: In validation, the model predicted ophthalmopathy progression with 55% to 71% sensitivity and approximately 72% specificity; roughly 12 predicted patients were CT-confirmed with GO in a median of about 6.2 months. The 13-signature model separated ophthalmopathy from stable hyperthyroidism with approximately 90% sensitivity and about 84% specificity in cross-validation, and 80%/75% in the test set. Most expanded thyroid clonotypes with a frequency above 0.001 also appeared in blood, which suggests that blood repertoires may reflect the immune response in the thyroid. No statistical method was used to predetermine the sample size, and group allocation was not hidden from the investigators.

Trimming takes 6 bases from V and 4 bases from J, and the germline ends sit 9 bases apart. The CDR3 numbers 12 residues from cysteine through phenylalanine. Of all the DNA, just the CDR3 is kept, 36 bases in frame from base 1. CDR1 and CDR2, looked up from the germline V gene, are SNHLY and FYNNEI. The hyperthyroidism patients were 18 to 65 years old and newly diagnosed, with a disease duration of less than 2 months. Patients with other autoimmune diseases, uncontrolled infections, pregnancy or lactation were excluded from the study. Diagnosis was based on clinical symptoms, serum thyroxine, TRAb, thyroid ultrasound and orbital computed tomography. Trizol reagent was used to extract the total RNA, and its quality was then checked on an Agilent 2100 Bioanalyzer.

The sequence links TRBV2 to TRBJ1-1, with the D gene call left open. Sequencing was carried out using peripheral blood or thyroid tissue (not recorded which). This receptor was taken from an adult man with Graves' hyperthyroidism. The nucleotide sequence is TGTGCCAGCAGACTGGGCGCCACTGAAGCTTTCTTT. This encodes CASRLGATEAFF.